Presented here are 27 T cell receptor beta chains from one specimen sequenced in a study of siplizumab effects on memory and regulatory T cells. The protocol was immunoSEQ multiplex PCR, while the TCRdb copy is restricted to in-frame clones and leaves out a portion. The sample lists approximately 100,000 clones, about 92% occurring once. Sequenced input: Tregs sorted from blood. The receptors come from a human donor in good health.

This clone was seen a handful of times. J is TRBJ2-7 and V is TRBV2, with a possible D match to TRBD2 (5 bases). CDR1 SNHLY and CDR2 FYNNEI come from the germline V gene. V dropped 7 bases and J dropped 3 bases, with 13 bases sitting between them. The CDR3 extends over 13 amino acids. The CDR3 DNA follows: TGTGCCAGCAACCCGCCCGAGGGCTACGAGCAGTACTTC. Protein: CASNPPEGYEQYF.

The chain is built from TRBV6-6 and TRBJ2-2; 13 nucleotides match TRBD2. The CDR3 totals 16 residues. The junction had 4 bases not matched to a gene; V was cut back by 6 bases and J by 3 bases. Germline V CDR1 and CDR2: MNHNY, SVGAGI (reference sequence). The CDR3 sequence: CASSYTSGRDTGELFF. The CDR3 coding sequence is TGTGCCAGCAGCTACACTAGCGGGAGGGACACCGGGGAGCTGTTTTTT.

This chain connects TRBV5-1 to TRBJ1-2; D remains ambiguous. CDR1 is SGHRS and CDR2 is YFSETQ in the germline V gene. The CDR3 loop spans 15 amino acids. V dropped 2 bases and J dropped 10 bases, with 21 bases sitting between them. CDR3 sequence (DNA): TGCGCCAGCAGCTTAAGGGAACAACCTCTATGGGACTACACCTTC. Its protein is CASSLREQPLWDYTF.

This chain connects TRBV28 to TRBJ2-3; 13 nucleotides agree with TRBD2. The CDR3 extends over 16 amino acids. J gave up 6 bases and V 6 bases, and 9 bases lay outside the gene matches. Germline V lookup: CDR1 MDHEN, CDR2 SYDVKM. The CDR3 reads CASSQGLAGRRDTQYF. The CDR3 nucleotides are TGTGCCAGCAGCCAGGGACTAGCGGGACGAAGGGATACGCAGTATTTT.

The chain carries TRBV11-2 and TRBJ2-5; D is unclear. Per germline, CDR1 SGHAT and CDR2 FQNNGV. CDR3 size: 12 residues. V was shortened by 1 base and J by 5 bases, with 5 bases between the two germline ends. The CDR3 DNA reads TGTGCCAGCAGCTTAGTTATGGAGACCCAGTACTTC. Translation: CASSLVMETQYF.

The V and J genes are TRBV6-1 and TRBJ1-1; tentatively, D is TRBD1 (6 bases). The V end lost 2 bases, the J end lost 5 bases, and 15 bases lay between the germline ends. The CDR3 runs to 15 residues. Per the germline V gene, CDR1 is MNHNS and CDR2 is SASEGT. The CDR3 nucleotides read TGTGCCAGCAGTGAATTGCTAGGGGGGGTGACTGAAGCTTTCTTT. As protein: CASSELLGGVTEAFF.

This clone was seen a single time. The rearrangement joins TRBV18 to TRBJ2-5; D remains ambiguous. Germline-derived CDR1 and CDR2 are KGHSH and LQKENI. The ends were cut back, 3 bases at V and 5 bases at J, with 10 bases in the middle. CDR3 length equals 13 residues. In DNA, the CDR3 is TGTGCCAGCTCACCCGGTCTGGGCGAGACCCAGTACTTC. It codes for CASSPGLGETQYF.

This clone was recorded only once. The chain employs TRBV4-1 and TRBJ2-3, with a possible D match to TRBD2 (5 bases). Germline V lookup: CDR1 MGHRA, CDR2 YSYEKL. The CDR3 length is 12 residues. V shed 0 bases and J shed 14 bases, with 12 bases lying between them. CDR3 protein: CASSQDRDLLYF. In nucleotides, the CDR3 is TGCGCCAGCAGCCAAGATCGGGATCTTCTGTATTTT.

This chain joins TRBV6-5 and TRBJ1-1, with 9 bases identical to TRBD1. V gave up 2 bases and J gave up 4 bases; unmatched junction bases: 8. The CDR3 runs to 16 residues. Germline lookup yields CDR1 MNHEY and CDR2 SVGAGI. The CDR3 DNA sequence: TGTGCCAGCAGTTACACAGGGGGCTATTTTGGCACTGAAGCTTTCTTT. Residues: CASSYTGGYFGTEAFF.

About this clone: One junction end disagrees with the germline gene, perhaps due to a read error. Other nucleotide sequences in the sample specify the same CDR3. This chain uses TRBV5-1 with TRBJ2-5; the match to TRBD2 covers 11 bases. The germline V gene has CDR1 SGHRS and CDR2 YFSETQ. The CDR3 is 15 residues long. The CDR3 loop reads CASSGGLAGQETQYF. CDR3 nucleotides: TGTGCCAGCAGCGGAGGACTAGCGGGTCAAGAGACCCAGTACTTC.

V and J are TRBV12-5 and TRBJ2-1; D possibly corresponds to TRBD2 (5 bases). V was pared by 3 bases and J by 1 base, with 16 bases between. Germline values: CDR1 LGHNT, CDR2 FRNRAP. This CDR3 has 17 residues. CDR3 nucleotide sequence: TGTGCTAGTGGTTTAAGCTATAGCGATCGGTCCTACAATGAGCAGTTCTTC. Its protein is CASGLSYSDRSYNEQFF.

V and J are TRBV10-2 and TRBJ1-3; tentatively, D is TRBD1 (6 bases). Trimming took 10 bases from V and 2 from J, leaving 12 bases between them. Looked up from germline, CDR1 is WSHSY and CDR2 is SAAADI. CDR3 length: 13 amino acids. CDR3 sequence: CAIHYRAGNTIYF. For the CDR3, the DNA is TGCGCCATCCATTACAGGGCTGGAAACACCATATATTTT.

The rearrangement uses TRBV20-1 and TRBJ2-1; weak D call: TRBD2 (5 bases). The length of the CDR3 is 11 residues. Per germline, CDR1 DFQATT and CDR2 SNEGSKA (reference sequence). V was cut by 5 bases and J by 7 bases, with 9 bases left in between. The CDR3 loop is CSALRANEQFF. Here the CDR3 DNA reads TGCAGTGCTCTGAGGGCTAATGAGCAGTTCTTC.

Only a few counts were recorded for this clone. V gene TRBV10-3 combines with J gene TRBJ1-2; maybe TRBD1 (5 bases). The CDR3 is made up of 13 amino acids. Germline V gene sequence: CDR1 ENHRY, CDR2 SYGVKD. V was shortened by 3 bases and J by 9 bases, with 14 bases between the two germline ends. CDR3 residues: CAISEFEGYSYTF. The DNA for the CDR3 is TGTGCCATCAGTGAATTTGAGGGGTATAGCTACACCTTC.

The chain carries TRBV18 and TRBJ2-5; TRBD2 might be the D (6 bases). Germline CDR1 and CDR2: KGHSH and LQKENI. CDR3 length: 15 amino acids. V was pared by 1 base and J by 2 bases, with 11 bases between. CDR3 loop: CASSPLAGSQETQYF. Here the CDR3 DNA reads TGTGCCAGCTCACCACTCGCGGGGAGTCAAGAGACCCAGTACTTC.

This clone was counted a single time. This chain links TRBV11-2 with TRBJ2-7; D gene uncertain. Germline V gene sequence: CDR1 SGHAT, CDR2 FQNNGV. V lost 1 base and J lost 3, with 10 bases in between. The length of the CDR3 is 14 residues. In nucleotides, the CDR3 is TGTGCCAGCAGCTTAGCCCCTGACTTCTACGAGCAGTACTTC. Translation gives CASSLAPDFYEQYF.

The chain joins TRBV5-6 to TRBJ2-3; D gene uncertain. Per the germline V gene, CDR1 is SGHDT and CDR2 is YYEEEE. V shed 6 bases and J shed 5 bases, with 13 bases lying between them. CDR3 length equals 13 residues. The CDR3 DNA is TGTGCCAGCACCACGGGTGTGGGAGATACGCAGTATTTT. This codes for CASTTGVGDTQYF.

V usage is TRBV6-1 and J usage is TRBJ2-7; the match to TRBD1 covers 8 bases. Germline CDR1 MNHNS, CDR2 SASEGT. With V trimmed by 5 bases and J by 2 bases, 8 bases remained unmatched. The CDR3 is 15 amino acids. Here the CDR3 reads CASSRGTGDPYEQYF. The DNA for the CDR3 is TGTGCCAGCAGTCGCGGGACAGGTGATCCCTACGAGCAGTACTTC.

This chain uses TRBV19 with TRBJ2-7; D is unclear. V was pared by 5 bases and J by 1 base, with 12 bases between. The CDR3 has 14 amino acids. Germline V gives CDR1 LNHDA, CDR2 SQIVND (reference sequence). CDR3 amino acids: CASSPAGLSYEQYF. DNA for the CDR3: TGTGCCAGTAGTCCGGCCGGGTTATCCTACGAGCAGTACTTC. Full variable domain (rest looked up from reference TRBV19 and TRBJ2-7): DGGITQSPKYLFRKEGQNVTLSCEQNLNHDAMYWYRQDPGQGLRLIYYSQIVNDFQKGDIAEGYSVSREKKESFPLTVTSAQKNPTAFYLCASSPAGLSYEQYFGPGTRLTVT.

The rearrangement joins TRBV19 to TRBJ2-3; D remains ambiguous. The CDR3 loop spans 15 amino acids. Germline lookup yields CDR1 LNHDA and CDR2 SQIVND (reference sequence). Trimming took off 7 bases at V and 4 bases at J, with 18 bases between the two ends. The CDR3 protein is CASKASFWVSDTQYF. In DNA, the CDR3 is TGTGCCAGTAAAGCTAGTTTTTGGGTATCAGATACGCAGTATTTT.

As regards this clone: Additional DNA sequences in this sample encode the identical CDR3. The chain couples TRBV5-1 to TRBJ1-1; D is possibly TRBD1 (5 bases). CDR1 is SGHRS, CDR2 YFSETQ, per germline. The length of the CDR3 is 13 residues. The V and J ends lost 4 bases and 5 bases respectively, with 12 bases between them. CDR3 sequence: CASSLARDTEAFF. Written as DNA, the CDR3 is TGCGCCAGCAGCCTCGCCAGGGATACTGAAGCTTTCTTT.

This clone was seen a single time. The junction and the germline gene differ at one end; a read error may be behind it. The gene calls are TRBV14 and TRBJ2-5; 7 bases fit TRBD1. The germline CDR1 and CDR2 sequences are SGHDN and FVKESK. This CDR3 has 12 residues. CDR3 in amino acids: CASSRGQEIQYF. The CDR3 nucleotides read TGTGCCAGCAGTCGAGGACAGGAGATCCAGTACTTC.

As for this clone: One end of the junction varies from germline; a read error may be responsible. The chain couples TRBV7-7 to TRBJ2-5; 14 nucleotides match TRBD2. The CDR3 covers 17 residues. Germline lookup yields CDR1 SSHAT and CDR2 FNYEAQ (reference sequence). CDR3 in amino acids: CASSQTPGLAGVGTQYF. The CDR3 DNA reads TGTGCTAGCAGCCAGACACCGGGACTAGCGGGAGTTGGGACCCAGTACTTC.

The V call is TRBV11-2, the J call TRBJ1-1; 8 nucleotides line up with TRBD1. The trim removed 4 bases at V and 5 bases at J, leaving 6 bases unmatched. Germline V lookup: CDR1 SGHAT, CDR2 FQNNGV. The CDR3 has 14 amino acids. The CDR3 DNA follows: TGTGCCAGCAGCTCACTAACAGGGGGTACTGAAGCTTTCTTT. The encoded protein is CASSSLTGGTEAFF.

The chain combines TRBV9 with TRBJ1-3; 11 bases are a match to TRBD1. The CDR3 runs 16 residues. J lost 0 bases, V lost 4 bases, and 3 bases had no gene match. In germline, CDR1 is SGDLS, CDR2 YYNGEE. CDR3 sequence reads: CASSRTGGLSGNTIYF. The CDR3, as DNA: TGTGCCAGCAGCAGGACAGGGGGCCTCTCTGGAAACACCATATATTTT.

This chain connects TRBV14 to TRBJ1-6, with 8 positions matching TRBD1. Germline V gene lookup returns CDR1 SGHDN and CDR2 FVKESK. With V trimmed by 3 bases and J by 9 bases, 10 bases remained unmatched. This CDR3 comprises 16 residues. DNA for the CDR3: TGTGCCAGCAGCCAGGGGGGGACAGGACGTGGTTCACCCCTCCACTTT. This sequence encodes CASSQGGTGRGSPLHF. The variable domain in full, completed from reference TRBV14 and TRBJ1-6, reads EAGVTQFPSHSVIEKGQTVTLRCDPISGHDNLYWYRRVMGKEIKFLLHFVKESKQDESGMPNNRFLAERTGGTYSTLKVQPAELEDSGVYFCASSQGGTGRGSPLHFGNGTRLTVT.

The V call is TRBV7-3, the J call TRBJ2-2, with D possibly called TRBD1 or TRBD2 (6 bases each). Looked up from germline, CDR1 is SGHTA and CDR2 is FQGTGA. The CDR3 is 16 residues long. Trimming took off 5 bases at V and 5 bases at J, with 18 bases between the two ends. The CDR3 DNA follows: TGTGCCAGCAGCCCAATGGGGGGCGTCTTGACCGGGGAGCTGTTTTTT. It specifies CASSPMGGVLTGELFF.